One sample yielded the 29 T cell receptor beta chains listed below, sequenced in a study of T cell responses to AZD1222 COVID-19 vaccine. The data were produced by immunoSEQ multiplex PCR, yet TCRdb's version contains in-frame clones alone and is incomplete. The sample holds approximately 80,000 clones, 80% to 90% seen once. Material: peripheral blood, obtained on day 0 of AZD1222 vaccination. These receptors originate from an adult in good health.

The V call is TRBV2, the J call TRBJ2-7; D call uncertain. V gave up 5 bases and J gave up 7 bases, with 9 bases separating them. This CDR3 spans 11 amino acids. The germline V gene encodes CDR1 SNHLY and CDR2 FYNNEI. Written as DNA, the CDR3 is TGTGCCAGCAGTCGGTTGGGGGAGCAGTACTTC. Translated: CASSRLGEQYF.

V and J are TRBV5-6 and TRBJ2-3; 7 nucleotides agree with TRBD2. The germline V gene has CDR1 SGHDT and CDR2 YYEEEE. The CDR3 is made up of 14 amino acids. Unmatched junction bases numbered 4, after V lost 2 bases and J lost 4 bases. Here the CDR3 DNA reads TGTGCCAGCAGCTTTGAGGGAGGGTCAGATACGCAGTATTTT. Translating gives CASSFEGGSDTQYF. The full variable domain, in which reference TRBV5-6 and TRBJ2-3 provide the parts outside the CDR3, is DAGVTQSPTHLIKTRGQQVTLRCSPKSGHDTVSWYQQALGQGPQFIFQYYEEEERQRGNFPDRFSGHQFPNYSSELNVNALLLGDSALYLCASSFEGGSDTQYFGPGTRLTVL.

The J gene is TRBJ1-3, the V gene TRBV9; 8 bases are shared with TRBD1. Germline CDR1 is SGDLS and CDR2 is YYNGEE. The CDR3 is 16 residues long. The V segment lost 4 bases and the J segment 0 bases; nucleotides outside the gene matches: 6. The CDR3 loop is CASSPRTGRSGNTIYF. CDR3 sequence (DNA): TGTGCCAGCAGCCCCCGGACAGGGCGCTCTGGAAACACCATATATTTT.

This clone was detected once. The chain employs TRBV4-2 and TRBJ2-5; 9 nucleotides line up with TRBD1. Germline CDR1 LGHNA, CDR2 YNFKEQ. Trimming at V came to 0 bases and at J to 4 bases, leaving 3 bases not matched to a gene. The CDR3 has 15 residues. The CDR3 region is CASSQDGGQGETQYF. The CDR3 DNA sequence: TGTGCCAGCAGCCAAGATGGGGGACAGGGAGAGACCCAGTACTTC.

This chain joins TRBV19 and TRBJ2-1, with a weak D call TRBD2 (6 bases). Germline V gives CDR1 LNHDA, CDR2 SQIVND (reference sequence). The CDR3 loop spans 17 amino acids. Trimming stripped 3 bases from V and 0 bases from J, with 15 bases between. The CDR3 DNA reads TGTGCCAGTAGTATCCGCCTAACGACTAGCTCCTACAATGAGCAGTTCTTC. Its protein product is CASSIRLTTSSYNEQFF.

On this clone: This same CDR3 is encoded by further DNA sequences in the sample. DNA of the CDR3: TGTGCCAGCAGCCCCCGGGGAGGGGGCACAGATACGCAGTATTTT. This sequence encodes CASSPRGGGTDTQYF. J is TRBJ2-3 and V is TRBV3-1 (or the pseudogene TRBV3-2); TRBD2 agrees at 7 bases. The V segment lost 4 bases and the J segment 1 base; nucleotides outside the gene matches: 5. The germline gives CDR1 LGHDT, CDR2 YNNKEL (reference sequence). The CDR3 runs to 15 residues.

This chain links TRBV28 with TRBJ1-1; no clear D. The CDR3 loop spans 11 amino acids. Per the germline V gene, CDR1 is MDHEN and CDR2 is SYDVKM. V lost 3 bases and J lost 6, with 5 bases in between. CDR3 DNA: TGTGCCAGCAGTTTTAGCTCTGAAGCTTTCTTT. Residues: CASSFSSEAFF.

A word on this clone: The junction departs from germline at one end; a sequencing error may be responsible. The chain combines TRBV28 with TRBJ1-2, with TRBD1 identical over 10 bases. The CDR3 is made up of 14 amino acids. CDR1 is MDHEN, CDR2 SYDVKM, per germline. This chain's CDR3 is CASSLYSLGQGVVF. The CDR3 DNA follows: TGTGCCAGCAGTTTATACTCGCTCGGACAGGGGGTAGTCTTC.

This chain links TRBV7-2 with TRBJ1-4, with no clear D. Germline-derived CDR1 and CDR2 are SGHTA and FQGNSA. Between the trimmed V and J ends, which lost 1 base and 12 bases, there was a span of 12 bases. This CDR3 is 13 amino acids long. CDR3: CASSLERGIELFF. CDR3 nucleotide sequence: TGTGCCAGCAGCTTAGAACGAGGGATAGAACTGTTTTTT.

This chain joins TRBV18 and TRBJ1-1; tentatively, D is TRBD1 (6 bases). V was trimmed by 1 base and J by 0 bases, leaving 12 bases between them. Germline V gene lookup returns CDR1 KGHSH and CDR2 LQKENI. The CDR3 runs 16 residues. The CDR3 region is CASSPRGGTLNTEAFF. Here the CDR3 DNA reads TGTGCCAGCTCACCACGTGGGGGGACATTGAACACTGAAGCTTTCTTT.

The genes are TRBV14 and TRBJ2-7; 7 nucleotides align to TRBD1. With 4 bases clipped from V and 5 bases from J, the junction kept 11 bases outside the gene matches. The CDR3 consists of 15 residues. Germline lookup yields CDR1 SGHDN and CDR2 FVKESK. The CDR3 coding sequence is TGTGCCAGCAGCCCCACCACCCGACAGGGACACGAGCAGTACTTC. This encodes CASSPTTRQGHEQYF.

J is TRBJ2-7 and V is TRBV3-1 (or the pseudogene TRBV3-2); D is unresolved. The V end was cut by 8 bases, the J end by 4 bases, with 3 bases between. Germline lookup yields CDR1 LGHDT and CDR2 YNNKEL (reference sequence). The CDR3 is made up of 9 amino acids. DNA for the CDR3: TGTGCCAGCGGGTACGAGCAGTACTTC. It encodes CASGYEQYF.

This chain links TRBV2 with TRBJ2-5; perhaps TRBD2 as D (5 bases). The CDR3 consists of 14 residues. The V and J ends lost 3 bases and 3 bases respectively, with 11 bases between them. CDR1 SNHLY and CDR2 FYNNEI come from the germline V gene. CDR3 bases: TGTGCCAGCAGTGATGTCAGCGGAAAAGAGACCCAGTACTTC. Translated, it gives CASSDVSGKETQYF.

The chain couples TRBV19 to TRBJ2-6, with a tentative D call TRBD1 (7 bases). Germline V gives CDR1 LNHDA, CDR2 SQIVND (reference sequence). Trimming took 7 bases from V and 2 from J, leaving 15 bases between them. This CDR3 comprises 16 residues. The CDR3 bases are TGTGCCAGTATGTCAGGGGGGCAGGCTGGGGCCAACGTCCTGACTTTC. It translates to CASMSGGQAGANVLTF. Filled out from reference TRBV19 and TRBJ2-6, the complete variable domain reads DGGITQSPKYLFRKEGQNVTLSCEQNLNHDAMYWYRQDPGQGLRLIYYSQIVNDFQKGDIAEGYSVSREKKESFPLTVTSAQKNPTAFYLCASMSGGQAGANVLTFGAGSRLTVL.

This chain connects TRBV6-2 or TRBV6-3 to TRBJ1-5, with a weak D call TRBD1 (6 bases). Trimming shortened V by 2 bases and J by 7 bases, and 15 bases separated the two germline ends. CDR3 length: 15 residues. Germline values: CDR1 MNHEY, CDR2 SVGEGT. The CDR3 sequence is CASSYRGRGGQPQHF. CDR3 bases: TGTGCCAGCAGTTACCGGGGCAGGGGTGGCCAGCCCCAGCATTTT.

In this sample, this clone turned up once. This chain links TRBV6-1 with TRBJ2-1, with D perhaps matching TRBD1 (8 bases). The CDR3 spans 15 residues. The ends were cut back, 0 bases at V and 8 bases at J, with 14 bases in the middle. CDR1 is MNHNS and CDR2 is SASEGT in the germline V gene. CDR3 in DNA: TGTGCCAGCAGTGAAGCGAACAGGGGGGGCCATGAGCAGTTCTTC. Its protein product is CASSEANRGGHEQFF.

This chain connects TRBV28 to TRBJ2-1, with unresolved D. V shed 4 bases and J shed 0 bases, with 7 bases lying between them. The CDR3 has 14 amino acids. CDR1 MDHEN and CDR2 SYDVKM come from the germline V gene. The CDR3: CASSSRRSYNEQFF. CDR3 DNA sequence: TGTGCCAGCAGTTCCAGACGCTCCTACAATGAGCAGTTCTTC.

The chain joins TRBV7-6 to TRBJ2-3; 7 bases map to TRBD1. After removal of 8 bases from V and 2 bases from J, the junction contained 7 bases not matched to a gene. CDR3 length: 14 residues. Germline V gives CDR1 SGHVS, CDR2 FNYEAQ. CDR3 DNA sequence: TGTGCCAGCGGCCGGGGACAGACCACAGATACGCAGTATTTT. Encoded protein: CASGRGQTTDTQYF.

This rearrangement joins TRBV2 to TRBJ1-5; D is unresolved. The CDR3 consists of 14 residues. Germline assignment: CDR1 SNHLY and CDR2 FYNNEI. V lost 2 bases to trimming and J lost 0 bases, with 5 bases between them. CDR3 in amino acids: CASSERHSNQPQHF. CDR3 sequence (DNA): TGTGCCAGCAGTGAAAGGCATAGCAATCAGCCCCAGCATTTT.

The chain links TRBV7-9 to TRBJ1-1; D remains ambiguous. V lost 1 base to trimming and J lost 0 bases, with 6 bases between them. This CDR3 is 14 amino acids long. Germline loops: CDR1 SEHNR, CDR2 FQNEAQ (reference sequence). CDR3 sequence: CASSLGQMNTEAFF. In DNA form, the CDR3 reads TGTGCCAGCAGCTTAGGCCAGATGAACACTGAAGCTTTCTTT.

The chain combines TRBV2 with TRBJ2-7; a weak D match, TRBD1 (5 bases). Per the germline V gene, CDR1 is SNHLY and CDR2 is FYNNEI. Trimming took off 6 bases at V and 3 bases at J, with 9 bases between the two ends. CDR3 length equals 12 residues. The CDR3 region is CASRDNSYEQYF. DNA of the CDR3: TGTGCCAGCAGGGACAATAGCTACGAGCAGTACTTC. The complete variable domain, with remaining parts taken from reference TRBV2 and TRBJ2-7, reads EPEVTQTPSHQVTQMGQEVILRCVPISNHLYFYWYRQILGQKVEFLVSFYNNEISEKSEIFDDQFSVERPDGSNFTLKIRSTKLEDSAMYFCASRDNSYEQYFGPGTRLTVT.

DNA for the CDR3: TGTGCCAGCAGTTACTTCCCCGGGGAGCAGTTCTTC. This translates into CASSYFPGEQFF. The J gene is TRBJ2-1, the V gene TRBV6-2 or TRBV6-3; D call uncertain. The CDR3 has 12 residues. Trimming left V 1 base short and J 10 bases short, with 8 bases between. CDR1 and CDR2 from the germline V gene are MNHEY and SVGEGT.

This sequence joins TRBV13 and TRBJ2-5, with D maybe TRBD2 (5 bases). There are 12 residues in the CDR3. Germline loops: CDR1 PRHDT, CDR2 FYEKMQ (reference sequence). The V end lost 6 bases, the J end lost 5 bases, and 10 bases lay between the germline ends. CDR3 nucleotides: TGTGCCAGCAGGACCGGAGGCGAGACCCAGTACTTC. Its translation: CASRTGGETQYF.

This clone has only one observation. CDR3 in amino acids: CASSVNNEQFF. CDR3 coding DNA: TGTGCCAGCAGCGTAAATAATGAGCAGTTCTTC. This chain joins TRBV9 and TRBJ2-1; D not certain. There are 11 residues in the CDR3. Germline-derived CDR1 and CDR2 are SGDLS and YYNGEE. Trimming cost V 1 base and J 7 bases, with 3 bases left between them.

The CDR3 sequence is CATSDSGPNSYEQYF. DNA for the CDR3: TGTGCCACCAGTGATTCAGGTCCCAATTCCTACGAGCAGTACTTC. V usage is TRBV24-1 and J usage is TRBJ2-7; D gene unclear. Germline CDR1 reads KGHDR; CDR2 reads SFDVKD. The CDR3 contains 15 residues. The V end lost 2 bases, the J end lost 1 base, and 11 bases lay between the germline ends.

This clone is categorized as large. V is TRBV6-1 and J is TRBJ1-5; 7 positions match TRBD1. The CDR3 contains 14 residues. Germline-derived CDR1 and CDR2 are MNHNS and SASEGT. Losses at the gene ends were 1 base for V and 8 bases for J; bases not matched to a gene: 5. The CDR3 here is CASSEGQGYEPQHF. The CDR3, as DNA: TGTGCCAGCAGTGAAGGACAGGGTTATGAGCCCCAGCATTTT.

The genes are TRBV7-9 and TRBJ1-2; 7 nucleotides align to TRBD1. CDR3 length equals 14 residues. With V trimmed by 5 bases and J by 0 bases, 3 bases remained unmatched. Germline V gene data show CDR1 as SEHNR and CDR2 as FQNEAQ (reference sequence). In DNA, the CDR3 is TGTGCCAGCAGCATCGGACAGGCTAACTATGGCTACACCTTC. Translating it yields CASSIGQANYGYTF.

In regard to this clone: The same CDR3 can be traced to other DNA sequences in this sample. The chain couples TRBV5-1 to TRBJ2-1; D is ambiguous. V shed 0 bases and J shed 7 bases, with 5 bases lying between them. The CDR3 consists of 12 residues. CDR1 is SGHRS, CDR2 YFSETQ, per germline. The CDR3 sequence: CASSLGGNEQFF. The CDR3 nucleotides read TGCGCCAGCAGCTTGGGGGGTAATGAGCAGTTCTTC. Full variable domain (missing parts from reference TRBV5-1 and TRBJ2-1): KAGVTQTPRYLIKTRGQQVTLSCSPISGHRSVSWYQQTPGQGLQFLFEYFSETQRNKGNFPGRFSGRQFSNSRSEMNVSTLELGDSALYLCASSLGGNEQFFGPGTRLTVL.

This clone appeared a few times. V is TRBV7-3 and J is TRBJ2-2; perhaps D is TRBD1 or TRBD2 (5 bases each). Germline lookup yields CDR1 SGHTA and CDR2 FQGTGA. The CDR3 has 15 amino acids. V lost 5 bases and J lost 7, with 17 bases in between. CDR3 coding DNA: TGTGCCAGCAGCGGATCCGGGACCTCGGTCGGGGAGCTGTTTTTT. It specifies CASSGSGTSVGELFF.